Presented here are 27 T cell receptor beta chains from one specimen sequenced in a study of T cells after posttransplantation cyclophosphamide (TCRdb year 2016). The receptor library was made with the immunoSEQ multiplex PCR assay. The immuneACCESS repertoire file appears here via TCRdb, limited to in-frame rearrangements. These files lack a portion of the clones; in checked studies, under half of the deficit traces to unresolved V genes, and the cause of the others is not known. The sample table contains approximately 52,000 clones; only one count was recorded for around 83% of them. The ten largest clonotypes hold approximately 2.8% of the sample. Sequences were obtained from PBMCs. Receptors were obtained from a man aged 25-45 years with a blood cancer, CMV-positive, and with a related stem cell donor.

This clone was seen more than once but under ten times. The V gene is TRBV2, the J gene TRBJ1-1; D gene uncertain. This CDR3 is built from 14 residues. Germline CDR1 and CDR2: SNHLY and FYNNEI. V lost 4 bases to trimming and J lost 1 base, with 10 bases between them. CDR3 protein: CASSAKSPNTEAFF. In nucleotides, the CDR3 is TGTGCCAGCAGTGCAAAGAGTCCGAACACTGAAGCTTTCTTT.

The rearrangement links TRBV7-3 to TRBJ2-1, with a tentative D call TRBD2 (5 bases). Germline-derived CDR1 and CDR2 are SGHTA and FQGTGA. CDR3 length: 16 residues. V shed 3 bases and J shed 2 bases, with 14 bases lying between them. CDR3 nucleotide sequence: TGTGCCAGCAGCTTCACACTAGATGAGGCCTACAATGAGCAGTTCTTC. This codes for CASSFTLDEAYNEQFF. Combining the CDR3 with reference TRBV7-3 and TRBJ2-1 gives the whole variable domain GAGVSQTPSNKVTEKGKYVELRCDPISGHTALYWYRQSLGQGPEFLIYFQGTGAADDSGLPNDRFFAVRPEGSVSTLKIQRTERGDSAVYLCASSFTLDEAYNEQFFGPGTRLTVL.

This clone was seen only once. Within the sample, other DNA sequences also encode this same CDR3. This chain joins TRBV7-9 and TRBJ2-7; the match to TRBD1 covers 7 bases. Trimming took 6 bases from V and 2 from J; bases not matched to a gene: 10. From germline, CDR1 is SEHNR and CDR2 FQNEAQ (reference sequence). This CDR3 comprises 15 residues. CDR3 in amino acids: CASSSIGQEAYEQYF. CDR3 DNA sequence: TGTGCCAGCAGTTCAATAGGACAGGAGGCCTACGAGCAGTACTTC.

This sequence joins TRBV4-1 and TRBJ2-3, with 11 bases matching TRBD1. CDR3 size: 18 residues. Germline V gives CDR1 MGHRA, CDR2 YSYEKL. After removal of 0 bases from V and 9 bases from J, the junction contained 14 bases not matched to a gene. CDR3 nucleotides: TGCGCCAGCAGCCAAGAATGGTGGGGGACAGGGGGGGCCGGCACGCAGTATTTT. Its translation: CASSQEWWGTGGAGTQYF.

CDR3 loop: CSVGGFEKGVAGELFF. The CDR3 DNA follows: TGCAGCGTTGGGGGATTTGAGAAGGGAGTAGCCGGGGAGCTGTTTTTT. The chain uses TRBV29-1 and TRBJ2-2; perhaps TRBD2 as D (5 bases). CDR3 length: 16 amino acids. Germline V CDR1 and CDR2: SQVTM, ANQGSEA. V lost 4 bases, J lost 6 bases, and 21 bases lay in between.

CDR3: CASSLMAVGDTQYF. The DNA for the CDR3 is TGTGCCAGCAGTTTAATGGCGGTGGGAGATACGCAGTATTTT. V gene TRBV27 combines with J gene TRBJ2-3; D unclear. Germline-derived CDR1 and CDR2 are MNHEY and SMNVEV (reference sequence). With 2 bases removed from V and 5 bases from J, the gap between germline ends came to 11 bases. The CDR3 covers 14 residues.

The chain couples TRBV5-4 to TRBJ2-3, with TRBD2 identical over 12 bases. Germline lookup yields CDR1 SGHNT and CDR2 YYREEE (reference sequence). Trimming at V came to 1 base and at J to 1 base, leaving 7 bases not matched to a gene. This CDR3 has 18 residues. This CDR3 reads CASSLSSGRAGGTDTQYF. DNA of the CDR3: TGTGCCAGCAGCTTGTCTAGCGGGAGGGCCGGGGGCACAGATACGCAGTATTTT.

This clone was counted a few times. The chain combines TRBV19 with TRBJ1-1, with a tentative D call TRBD1 (5 bases). CDR1 LNHDA and CDR2 SQIVND come from the germline V gene (reference sequence). Trimming shortened V by 7 bases and J by 3 bases, and 21 bases separated the two germline ends. This CDR3 spans 16 amino acids. In nucleotides, the CDR3 is TGTGCCAGTAACTCCCCGTCGGGGGAAAGGGACACTGAAGCTTTCTTT. It encodes CASNSPSGERDTEAFF.

This chain links TRBV5-4 with TRBJ1-1; D ambiguous. Trimming cost V 0 bases and J 6 bases, with 12 bases left between them. The CDR3 is 14 residues long. The V gene's germline CDR1 is SGHNT and CDR2 YYREEE (reference sequence). CDR3 coding DNA: TGTGCCAGCAGCTTGGATGTCTATTTAGCTGAAGCTTTCTTT. Translated, it gives CASSLDVYLAEAFF.

This clone was observed once. The chain carries TRBV2 and TRBJ2-3, with D possibly matching TRBD1 (6 bases). Germline lookup yields CDR1 SNHLY and CDR2 FYNNEI. The CDR3 contains 16 residues. The V end lost 6 bases, the J end lost 6 bases, and 22 bases lay between the germline ends. Here the CDR3 reads CASRQGTVQGRDTQYF. CDR3 nucleotide sequence: TGTGCCAGCAGGCAGGGGACGGTTCAAGGCAGGGATACGCAGTATTTT.

The chain recombines TRBV5-1 with TRBJ1-2; D is undetermined. Trimming stripped 4 bases from V and 6 bases from J, with 16 bases between. The CDR3 runs 14 residues. The germline CDR1 and CDR2 sequences are SGHRS and YFSETQ. The chain's CDR3 is CASSPGEGLNGYTF. In DNA form, the CDR3 reads TGCGCCAGCAGCCCTGGGGAGGGTCTCAATGGCTACACCTTC.

V and J are TRBV15 and TRBJ1-5; D remains unclear. The V gene lost 3 bases and the J gene lost 9 bases, with 12 bases spanning the gap. The CDR3 totals 13 residues. Germline V gene sequence: CDR1 LNHNV, CDR2 YYDKDF (reference sequence). The DNA of the CDR3 is TGTGCCACCAGCAGGGAACCGGCGGCGCCCCAGCATTTT. Protein product: CATSREPAAPQHF. Complete variable domain (other parts from reference TRBV15 and TRBJ1-5): DAMVIQNPRYQVTQFGKPVTLSCSQTLNHNVMYWYQQKSSQAPKLLFHYYDKDFNNEADTPDNFQSRRPNTSFCFLDIRSPGLGDTAMYLCATSREPAAPQHFGDGTRLSIL.

This clone appeared once. The chain links TRBV7-9 to TRBJ1-1; D not certain. Germline V gene sequence: CDR1 SEHNR, CDR2 FQNEAQ (reference sequence). The CDR3 spans 12 residues. The germline V and J ends were trimmed by 2 bases and 7 bases, with 8 bases remaining between them. The CDR3 nucleotides read TGTGCCAGCAGCTTACCCGGTCGTGAAGCTTTCTTT. Protein: CASSLPGREAFF.

This chain connects TRBV5-4 to TRBJ2-3; D perhaps matches TRBD2 (6 bases). V lost 0 bases to trimming and J lost 2 bases, with 13 bases between them. The CDR3 has 16 amino acids. Germline V gene data show CDR1 as SGHNT and CDR2 as YYREEE (reference sequence). This CDR3 reads CASSLGRDQITDTQYF. CDR3 nucleotides: TGTGCCAGCAGCTTGGGGCGGGACCAGATCACAGATACGCAGTATTTT.

As to this clone: An end of the junction does not agree with germline; a read error may underlie this. Other DNA sequences within the sample encode an identical CDR3. The rearrangement links TRBV5-6 to TRBJ1-2; D may be TRBD1 (6 bases). CDR1 is SGHDT and CDR2 is YYEEEE in the germline V gene. This CDR3 region has 16 residues. The DNA of the CDR3 is TGCGCCAGCACCTTGGGGGGCCAGGGCGATCCCTATGGCTACACCTTC. Translated: CASTLGGQGDPYGYTF.

CDR3 bases: TGTGCCAGCAGCCCTCTGGGACTAGCGGACTACAATGAGCAGTTCTTC. This sequence encodes CASSPLGLADYNEQFF. The gene calls are TRBV14 and TRBJ2-1; 11 nucleotides align to TRBD2. V lost 4 bases to trimming and J lost 3 bases; unmatched junction nucleotides: 5. The CDR3 sequence is 16 residues long. Germline V gene data show CDR1 as SGHDN and CDR2 as FVKESK.

This clone was seen a few times. V usage is TRBV27 and J usage is TRBJ2-2; perhaps TRBD1 as D (6 bases). The CDR3 spans 16 residues. CDR1 is MNHEY, CDR2 SMNVEV, per germline (reference sequence). Between the trimmed V and J ends, which lost 4 bases and 6 bases, there was a span of 18 bases. The CDR3: CASSYGYRVRSGELFF. As DNA, the CDR3 is TGTGCCAGCAGTTATGGGTACAGGGTGAGGTCCGGGGAGCTGTTTTTT.

The chain employs TRBV2 and TRBJ1-3; 10 nucleotides match TRBD1. In germline, CDR1 is SNHLY, CDR2 FYNNEI. The CDR3 is 14 amino acids. The V gene end was trimmed by 5 bases and the J gene end by 4 bases; junction bases not matched to a gene: 2. The CDR3 nucleotides are TGTGCCAGCAGTACGACAGGGGGCGGAAACACCATATATTTT. Translating it yields CASSTTGGGNTIYF.

The chain couples TRBV13 to TRBJ2-7; 8 positions agree with TRBD1. The CDR3 contains 15 residues. Germline V lookup: CDR1 PRHDT, CDR2 FYEKMQ (reference sequence). The ends lost 5 bases at V and 3 bases at J; junction bases unmatched: 9. The CDR3 sequence: CASSPDRATHYEQYF. The DNA of the CDR3 is TGTGCCAGCAGCCCGGACAGGGCAACCCACTACGAGCAGTACTTC.

The genes are TRBV28 and TRBJ2-7; 9 bases align to TRBD1. Trimming took 4 bases from V and 7 from J; bases not matched to a gene: 14. Looked up from germline, CDR1 is MDHEN and CDR2 is SYDVKM. This CDR3 has 16 amino acids. In DNA form, the CDR3 reads TGTGCCAGCAGTTACTCTGGTGGGACAGGGATGGGGGAGCAGTACTTC. This translates into CASSYSGGTGMGEQYF. Full variable domain (missing parts from reference TRBV28 and TRBJ2-7): DVKVTQSSRYLVKRTGEKVFLECVQDMDHENMFWYRQDPGLGLRLIYFSYDVKMKEKGDIPEGYSVSREKKERFSLILESASTNQTSMYLCASSYSGGTGMGEQYFGPGTRLTVT.

The chain employs TRBV7-2 and TRBJ2-7; D remains ambiguous. The CDR3 runs 16 residues. Germline V gives CDR1 SGHTA, CDR2 FQGNSA. V was pared by 1 base and J by 1 base, with 14 bases between. The CDR3 nucleotides read TGTGCCAGCAGCTTAGGGTCCGGAGTAGCTTCCTACGAGCAGTACTTC. This codes for CASSLGSGVASYEQYF. The variable domain in full, completed from reference TRBV7-2 and TRBJ2-7, reads GAGVSQSPSNKVTEKGKDVELRCDPISGHTALYWYRQSLGQGLEFLIYFQGNSAPDKSGLPSDRFSAERTGGSVSTLTIQRTQQEDSAVYLCASSLGSGVASYEQYFGPGTRLTVT.

This clone was seen a single time. This chain uses TRBV11-2 with TRBJ2-3; 10 bases fit TRBD2. CDR1 and CDR2 (germline): SGHAT, FQNNGV. With V trimmed by 0 bases and J by 6 bases, 3 bases remained unmatched. This CDR3 comprises 15 residues. This CDR3 reads CASSLELAGMDTQYF. The CDR3 DNA sequence: TGTGCCAGCAGCTTAGAACTAGCGGGAATGGATACGCAGTATTTT.

This chain uses TRBV7-9 with TRBJ2-7; TRBD2 aligns across 8 bases. Trimming removed 3 bases from V and 3 bases from J; junction bases left unmatched: 7. This CDR3 is built from 15 residues. In germline, CDR1 is SEHNR, CDR2 FQNEAQ (reference sequence). CDR3 sequence (DNA): TGTGCCAGCAGCTTCAGTAGCGGGATCTTCTACGAGCAGTACTTC. This gives the protein CASSFSSGIFYEQYF. Supplemented by reference TRBV7-9 and TRBJ2-7, the full variable domain reads DTGVSQNPRHKITKRGQNVTFRCDPISEHNRLYWYRQTLGQGPEFLTYFQNEAQLEKSRLLSDRFSAERPKGSFSTLEIQRTEQGDSAMYLCASSFSSGIFYEQYFGPGTRLTVT.

The J gene is TRBJ1-5, the V gene TRBV5-8; 10 positions match TRBD1. The CDR3 length is 16 residues. The germline V gene has CDR1 SGHTS and CDR2 YDEGEE. Trimming took 4 bases from V and 4 from J; bases not matched to a gene: 8. DNA for the CDR3: TGTGCCAGCAGCCCACGCCGGGACAGGGGTAATCAGCCCCAGCATTTT. Amino acid sequence: CASSPRRDRGNQPQHF.

The chain combines TRBV7-2 with TRBJ1-4, with TRBD1 matching 8 bases. CDR1 SGHTA and CDR2 FQGNSA come from the germline V gene. The V segment lost 5 bases and the J segment 7 bases; nucleotides outside the gene matches: 3. This CDR3 contains 13 residues. The CDR3 loop is CASSTDRGEKLFF. For the CDR3, the DNA is TGTGCCAGCAGCACAGACAGGGGTGAAAAACTGTTTTTT.

This chain links TRBV9 with TRBJ2-1, with 7 bases lining up with TRBD2. The V gene end was trimmed by 3 bases and the J gene end by 9 bases; junction bases not matched to a gene: 15. CDR3 length: 16 residues. From germline, CDR1 is SGDLS and CDR2 YYNGEE. The CDR3: CASSAPGASGRGEQFF. CDR3 nucleotides: TGTGCCAGCAGCGCCCCCGGGGCTAGCGGTCGGGGTGAGCAGTTCTTC.

The V call is TRBV5-1, the J call TRBJ2-1; D not certain. The CDR3 is made up of 16 amino acids. The germline V and J ends were trimmed by 3 bases and 1 base, with 14 bases remaining between them. Germline CDR1 is SGHRS and CDR2 is YFSETQ. Written as DNA, the CDR3 is TGCGCCAGCAGCTCGTCGAGCGAGAGGTCCTACAATGAGCAGTTCTTC. Translation gives CASSSSSERSYNEQFF.